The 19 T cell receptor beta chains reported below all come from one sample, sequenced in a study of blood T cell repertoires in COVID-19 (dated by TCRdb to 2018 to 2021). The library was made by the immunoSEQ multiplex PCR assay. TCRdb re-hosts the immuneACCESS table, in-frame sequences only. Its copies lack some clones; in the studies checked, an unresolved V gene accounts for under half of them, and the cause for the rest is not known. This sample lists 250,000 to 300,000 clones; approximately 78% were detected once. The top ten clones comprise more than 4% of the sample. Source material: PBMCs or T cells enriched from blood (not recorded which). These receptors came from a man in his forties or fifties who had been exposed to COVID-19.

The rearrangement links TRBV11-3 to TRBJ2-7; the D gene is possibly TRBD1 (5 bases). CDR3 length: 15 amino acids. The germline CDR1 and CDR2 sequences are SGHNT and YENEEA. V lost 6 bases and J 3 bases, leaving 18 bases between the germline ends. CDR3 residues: CASSTWGRGDYEQYF. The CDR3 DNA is TGTGCCAGCAGTACTTGGGGAAGGGGTGACTACGAGCAGTACTTC.

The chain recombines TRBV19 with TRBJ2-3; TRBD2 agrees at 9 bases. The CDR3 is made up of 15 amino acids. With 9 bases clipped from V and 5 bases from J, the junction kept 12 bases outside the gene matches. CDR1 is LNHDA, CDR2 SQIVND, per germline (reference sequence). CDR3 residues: CASAGTSFSEDTQYF. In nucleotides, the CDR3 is TGTGCCAGCGCCGGGACTAGCTTTTCCGAAGATACGCAGTATTTT.

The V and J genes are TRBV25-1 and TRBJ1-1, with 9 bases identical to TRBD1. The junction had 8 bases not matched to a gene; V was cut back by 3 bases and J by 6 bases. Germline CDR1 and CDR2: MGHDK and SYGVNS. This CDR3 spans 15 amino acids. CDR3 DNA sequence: TGTGCCAGCAGTGACCCGGGGACAGGGCGGCCTGAAGCTTTCTTT. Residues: CASSDPGTGRPEAFF.

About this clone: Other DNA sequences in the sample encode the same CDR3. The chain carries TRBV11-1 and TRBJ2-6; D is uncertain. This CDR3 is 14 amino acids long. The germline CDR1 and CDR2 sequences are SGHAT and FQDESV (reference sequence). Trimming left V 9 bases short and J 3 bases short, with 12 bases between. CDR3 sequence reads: CASKLRGGANVLTF. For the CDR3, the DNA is TGTGCCAGTAAGCTTCGAGGTGGGGCCAACGTCCTGACTTTC. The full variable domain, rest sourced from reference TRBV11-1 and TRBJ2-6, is EAEVAQSPRYKITEKSQAVAFWCDPISGHATLYWYRQILGQGPELLVQFQDESVVDDSQLPKDRFSAERLKGVDSTLKIQPAELGDSAMYLCASKLRGGANVLTFGAGSRLTVL.

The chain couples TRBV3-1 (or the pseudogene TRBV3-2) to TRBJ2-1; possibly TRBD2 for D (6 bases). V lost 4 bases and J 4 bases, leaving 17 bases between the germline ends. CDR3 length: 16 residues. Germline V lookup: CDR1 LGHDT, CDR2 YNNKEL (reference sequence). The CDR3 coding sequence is TGTGCCAGCAGCCGTCCGGGACTCAACGTTTACAATGAGCAGTTCTTC. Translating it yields CASSRPGLNVYNEQFF.

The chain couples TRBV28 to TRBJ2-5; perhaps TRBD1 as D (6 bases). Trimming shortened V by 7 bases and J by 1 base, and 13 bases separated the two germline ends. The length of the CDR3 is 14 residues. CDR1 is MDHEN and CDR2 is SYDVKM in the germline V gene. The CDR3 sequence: CASIPGGSQETQYF. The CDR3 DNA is TGTGCCAGCATTCCTGGGGGCTCCCAAGAGACCCAGTACTTC.

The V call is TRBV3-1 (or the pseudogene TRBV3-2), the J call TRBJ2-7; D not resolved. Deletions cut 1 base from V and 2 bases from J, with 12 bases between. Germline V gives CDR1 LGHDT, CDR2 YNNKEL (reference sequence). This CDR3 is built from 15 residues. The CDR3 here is CASSQVLLSPYEQYF. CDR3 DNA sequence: TGTGCCAGCAGCCAAGTACTGCTTTCCCCCTACGAGCAGTACTTC.

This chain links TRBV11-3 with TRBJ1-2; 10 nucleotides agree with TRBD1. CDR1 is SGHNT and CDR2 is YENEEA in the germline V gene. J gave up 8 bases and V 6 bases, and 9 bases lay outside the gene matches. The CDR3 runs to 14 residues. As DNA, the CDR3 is TGTGCCAGCAGTCCGCGGGACAGGGGACGGGGCTACACCTTC. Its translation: CASSPRDRGRGYTF.

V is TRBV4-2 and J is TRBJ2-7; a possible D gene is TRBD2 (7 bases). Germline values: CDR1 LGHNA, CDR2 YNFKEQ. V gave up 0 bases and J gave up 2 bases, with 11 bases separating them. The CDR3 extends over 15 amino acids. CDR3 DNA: TGTGCCAGCAGCCAAGAGGGAGGGGACACCTACGAGCAGTACTTC. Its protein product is CASSQEGGDTYEQYF.

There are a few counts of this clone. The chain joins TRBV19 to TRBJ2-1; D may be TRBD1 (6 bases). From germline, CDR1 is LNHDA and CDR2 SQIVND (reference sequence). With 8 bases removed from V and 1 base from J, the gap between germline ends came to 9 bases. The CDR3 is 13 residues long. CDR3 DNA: TGTGCCAGTGGGGACACATCCTACAATGAGCAGTTCTTC. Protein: CASGDTSYNEQFF.

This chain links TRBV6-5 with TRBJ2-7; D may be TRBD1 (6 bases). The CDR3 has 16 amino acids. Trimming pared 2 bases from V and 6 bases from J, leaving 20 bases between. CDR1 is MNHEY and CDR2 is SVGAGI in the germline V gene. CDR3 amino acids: CASSYGLAGVSTEQYF. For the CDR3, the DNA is TGTGCCAGCAGTTACGGCCTGGCAGGGGTTTCGACCGAGCAGTACTTC.

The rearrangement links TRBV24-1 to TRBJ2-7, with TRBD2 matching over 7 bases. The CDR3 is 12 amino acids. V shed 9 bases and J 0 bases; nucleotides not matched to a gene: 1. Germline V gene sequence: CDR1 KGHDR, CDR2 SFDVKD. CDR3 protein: CATGGGSYEQYF. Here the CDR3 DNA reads TGTGCCACCGGGGGGGGCTCCTACGAGCAGTACTTC.

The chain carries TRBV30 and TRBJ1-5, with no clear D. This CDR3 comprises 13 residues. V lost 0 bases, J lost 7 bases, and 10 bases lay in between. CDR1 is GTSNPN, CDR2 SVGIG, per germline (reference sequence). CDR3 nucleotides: TGTGCCTGGAGTGTGGAGGCGCGACAGCCCCAGCATTTT. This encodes CAWSVEARQPQHF.

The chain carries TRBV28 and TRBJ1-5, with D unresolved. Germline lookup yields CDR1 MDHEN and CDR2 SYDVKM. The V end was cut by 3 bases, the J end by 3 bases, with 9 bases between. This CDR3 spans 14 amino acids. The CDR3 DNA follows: TGTGCCAGCAGTTTCCCCGTAAACAATCAGCCCCAGCATTTT. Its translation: CASSFPVNNQPQHF. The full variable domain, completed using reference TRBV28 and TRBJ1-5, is DVKVTQSSRYLVKRTGEKVFLECVQDMDHENMFWYRQDPGLGLRLIYFSYDVKMKEKGDIPEGYSVSREKKERFSLILESASTNQTSMYLCASSFPVNNQPQHFGDGTRLSIL.

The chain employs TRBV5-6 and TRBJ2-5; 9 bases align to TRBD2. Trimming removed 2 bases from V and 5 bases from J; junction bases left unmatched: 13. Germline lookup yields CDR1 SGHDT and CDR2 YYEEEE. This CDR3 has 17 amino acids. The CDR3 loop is CASSFYSGGRARETQYF. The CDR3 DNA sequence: TGTGCCAGCAGCTTTTACTCCGGCGGGAGGGCCCGGGAGACCCAGTACTTC.

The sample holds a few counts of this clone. The CDR3 DNA sequence: TGTGCCAGCAGTTTTGTCGGGACAGGGAACTACGAGCAGTACTTC. Translating gives CASSFVGTGNYEQYF. V and J are TRBV28 and TRBJ2-7, with 9 bases fitting TRBD1. This CDR3 comprises 15 residues. The germline V gene encodes CDR1 MDHEN and CDR2 SYDVKM. Trimming removed 3 bases from V and 3 bases from J; junction bases left unmatched: 6.

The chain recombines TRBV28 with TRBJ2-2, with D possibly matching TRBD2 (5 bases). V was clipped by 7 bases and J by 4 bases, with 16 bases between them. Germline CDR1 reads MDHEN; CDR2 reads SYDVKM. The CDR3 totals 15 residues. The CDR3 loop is CASIPTRVGTGELFF. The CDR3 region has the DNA TGTGCCAGCATCCCTACTAGGGTCGGCACCGGGGAGCTGTTTTTT.

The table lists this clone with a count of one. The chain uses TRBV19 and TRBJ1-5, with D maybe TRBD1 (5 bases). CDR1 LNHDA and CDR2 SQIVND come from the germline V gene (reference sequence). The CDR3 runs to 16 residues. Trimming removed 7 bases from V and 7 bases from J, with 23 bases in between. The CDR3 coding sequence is TGTGCCAGTAACAAGGGTAGGTTGCAGGGAAGGCAGCCCCAGCATTTT. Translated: CASNKGRLQGRQPQHF.

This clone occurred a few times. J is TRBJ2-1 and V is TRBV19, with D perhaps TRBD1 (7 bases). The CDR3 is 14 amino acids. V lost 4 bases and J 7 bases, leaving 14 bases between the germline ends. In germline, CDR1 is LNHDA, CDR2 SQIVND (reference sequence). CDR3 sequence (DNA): TGTGCCAGTAGTACGGGACAGACTAGGAATGAGCAGTTCTTC. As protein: CASSTGQTRNEQFF.